Described below is a single T cell receptor beta chain sequence and its context. Its target is not known. This CDR3 contains 13 residues. CDR1 LNHDA and CDR2 SQIVND come from the germline V gene (reference sequence). V lost 3 bases to trimming and J lost 3 bases, with 9 bases between them. These data are taken from a study of shared clonotypes between healthy human individuals. The authors split each subset's genomic DNA evenly across several immunoSEQ plates. Using immunoSEQ multiplex PCR, the repertoire was profiled, and TCRdb retains in-frame clones only, with some absent. This table has 2 million to 2.5 million clones, roughly 95% appearing once. Notes on the study in general: Non-shared clonotypes were found to have lower generation probabilities than the clonotypes that were shared by all four of the sorted-subset donors. The study found roughly 5.3% of naive CD4 clonotypes shared across a few donors.

In the naive CD8 group, cells lacked CD45RO and were positively selected for CCR7, so terminally differentiated effector memory CD45RA+ cells were left out. Each donor was a Caucasian adult residing in Nashville, Tennessee. The material sequenced was naive CD8+ T cells sorted from blood. The chain couples TRBV19 to TRBJ2-7; D gene ambiguous. The clonotype originates from a young man in good health. CDR3 loop: CASSIKTGYEQYF. The CDR3 DNA reads as TGTGCCAGTAGTATTAAGACGGGCTACGAGCAGTACTTC.